This entry lists 5 T cell receptor beta chains sequenced from one sample in a study of T cell responses to AZD1222 COVID-19 vaccine. TCRdb keeps only in-frame clones here, not all; method: immunoSEQ multiplex PCR. Among 150,000 to 200,000 clones listed, 93% were seen once. Sequencing was performed on peripheral blood, taken 28 days after the second AZD1222 dose. The receptors were gathered from an adult who received the AZD1222 COVID-19 vaccine.

The genes are TRBV27 and TRBJ2-1; D is uncertain. Trimming removed 5 bases from V and 5 bases from J, with 4 bases in between. CDR1 and CDR2 (germline): MNHEY, SMNVEV (reference sequence). CDR3 length: 11 residues. CDR3 residues: CASSRNNEQFF. CDR3 DNA sequence: TGTGCCAGCAGTCGCAACAATGAGCAGTTCTTC.

This clone has just one count. This rearrangement joins TRBV5-5 to TRBJ2-7; D assignment may be TRBD1 or TRBD2 (5 bases each). The V gene's germline CDR1 is SGHKS and CDR2 YYEKEE (reference sequence). The germline V and J ends were trimmed by 4 bases and 2 bases, with 16 bases remaining between them. This CDR3 region has 15 residues. The CDR3 sequence: CASSELGTYTYEQYF. The CDR3 DNA follows: TGTGCCAGCAGCGAGCTGGGGACGTACACCTACGAGCAGTACTTC.

This clone was detected once. The V and J genes are TRBV10-3 and TRBJ2-7; D uncertain. Deletions cut 3 bases from V and 12 bases from J, with 12 bases between. CDR3 length: 11 amino acids. Germline V gene lookup returns CDR1 ENHRY and CDR2 SYGVKD. This chain's CDR3 is CAISEGRRLYF. The CDR3 bases are TGTGCCATCAGTGAAGGGCGACGGTTGTACTTC.

The V and J genes are TRBV9 and TRBJ1-1; D gene unclear. V lost 0 bases and J 2 bases, leaving 5 bases between the germline ends. The CDR3 is made up of 13 amino acids. Germline V lookup: CDR1 SGDLS, CDR2 YYNGEE. The CDR3 spells CASSVESNTEAFF. CDR3 bases: TGTGCCAGCAGCGTAGAAAGTAACACTGAAGCTTTCTTT.

The table lists this clone with a count of one. For the CDR3, the DNA is TGTGCCAGCAGCCAAAAAGACAGGCACAAGAATTCACCCCTCCACTTT. Residues: CASSQKDRHKNSPLHF. This rearrangement joins TRBV16 to TRBJ1-6; D perhaps matches TRBD1 (6 bases). This CDR3 is built from 16 residues. With 2 bases removed from V and 7 bases from J, the gap between germline ends came to 15 bases. CDR1 is KGHSY, CDR2 FQNENV, per germline.